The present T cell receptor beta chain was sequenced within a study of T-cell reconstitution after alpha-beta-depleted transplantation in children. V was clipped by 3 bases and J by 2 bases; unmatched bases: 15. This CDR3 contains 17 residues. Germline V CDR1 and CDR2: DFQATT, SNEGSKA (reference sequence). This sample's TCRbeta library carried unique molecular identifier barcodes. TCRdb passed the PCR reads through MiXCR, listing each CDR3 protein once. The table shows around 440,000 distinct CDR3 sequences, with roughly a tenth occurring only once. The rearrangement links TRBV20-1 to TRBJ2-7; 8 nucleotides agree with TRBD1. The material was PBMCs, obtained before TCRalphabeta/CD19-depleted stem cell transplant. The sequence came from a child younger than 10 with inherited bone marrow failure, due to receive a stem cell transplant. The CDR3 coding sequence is TGCAGTGCTAGCGGGACAGGTAAAACTGGGGCAACCTACGAGCAGTACTTC. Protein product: CSASGTGKTGATYEQYF.